Listed here is a single T cell receptor (beta chain). Original methodology: It was from reference gene primer amplification that nucleated cell counts were estimated. The method was immunoSEQ multiplex PCR; TCRdb's version includes in-frame clones alone and lacks a portion of them. V, J and clone size are those of that table, while D and trimming were read from the DNA. Of some 180,000 clones listed, 76% are singletons. The sample comes from a study of blood T cell repertoires in COVID-19. Overall study: Samples taken during acute and convalescent COVID-19 were collected in the United States, Italy and Spain. From T cells, B-cell-depleted T cells, or PBMCs came the material, which was cDNA or gDNA.

This receptor was taken from a woman between 50 and 59 years old with active or convalescent COVID-19. Source material: peripheral blood.

This chain's CDR3 is CASSPRTGSFLYSNQPQHF. For the CDR3, the DNA is TGTGCCAGCAGCCCCAGGACAGGGTCGTTCCTGTATAGCAATCAGCCCCAGCATTTT. The rearrangement uses TRBV7-8 and TRBJ1-5; 8 bases fit TRBD1. CDR1 is SGHVS, CDR2 FQNEAQ, per germline. The CDR3 is made up of 19 amino acids. Germline trimming cut 5 bases from V and 0 bases from J; bases unmatched to any gene: 15.